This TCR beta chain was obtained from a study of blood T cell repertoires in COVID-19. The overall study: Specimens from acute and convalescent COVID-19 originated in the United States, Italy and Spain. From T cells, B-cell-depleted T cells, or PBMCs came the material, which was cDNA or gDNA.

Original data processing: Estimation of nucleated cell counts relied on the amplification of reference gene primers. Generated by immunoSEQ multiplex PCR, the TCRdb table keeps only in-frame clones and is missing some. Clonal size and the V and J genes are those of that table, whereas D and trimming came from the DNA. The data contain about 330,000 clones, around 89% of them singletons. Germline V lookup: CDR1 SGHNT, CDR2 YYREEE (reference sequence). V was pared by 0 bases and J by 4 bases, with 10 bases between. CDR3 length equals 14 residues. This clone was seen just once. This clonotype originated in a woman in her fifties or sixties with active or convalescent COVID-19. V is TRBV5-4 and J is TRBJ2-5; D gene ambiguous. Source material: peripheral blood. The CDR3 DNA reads TGTGCCAGCAGCTTGGAACAGTCTCGAGAGACCCAGTACTTC. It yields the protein CASSLEQSRETQYF.